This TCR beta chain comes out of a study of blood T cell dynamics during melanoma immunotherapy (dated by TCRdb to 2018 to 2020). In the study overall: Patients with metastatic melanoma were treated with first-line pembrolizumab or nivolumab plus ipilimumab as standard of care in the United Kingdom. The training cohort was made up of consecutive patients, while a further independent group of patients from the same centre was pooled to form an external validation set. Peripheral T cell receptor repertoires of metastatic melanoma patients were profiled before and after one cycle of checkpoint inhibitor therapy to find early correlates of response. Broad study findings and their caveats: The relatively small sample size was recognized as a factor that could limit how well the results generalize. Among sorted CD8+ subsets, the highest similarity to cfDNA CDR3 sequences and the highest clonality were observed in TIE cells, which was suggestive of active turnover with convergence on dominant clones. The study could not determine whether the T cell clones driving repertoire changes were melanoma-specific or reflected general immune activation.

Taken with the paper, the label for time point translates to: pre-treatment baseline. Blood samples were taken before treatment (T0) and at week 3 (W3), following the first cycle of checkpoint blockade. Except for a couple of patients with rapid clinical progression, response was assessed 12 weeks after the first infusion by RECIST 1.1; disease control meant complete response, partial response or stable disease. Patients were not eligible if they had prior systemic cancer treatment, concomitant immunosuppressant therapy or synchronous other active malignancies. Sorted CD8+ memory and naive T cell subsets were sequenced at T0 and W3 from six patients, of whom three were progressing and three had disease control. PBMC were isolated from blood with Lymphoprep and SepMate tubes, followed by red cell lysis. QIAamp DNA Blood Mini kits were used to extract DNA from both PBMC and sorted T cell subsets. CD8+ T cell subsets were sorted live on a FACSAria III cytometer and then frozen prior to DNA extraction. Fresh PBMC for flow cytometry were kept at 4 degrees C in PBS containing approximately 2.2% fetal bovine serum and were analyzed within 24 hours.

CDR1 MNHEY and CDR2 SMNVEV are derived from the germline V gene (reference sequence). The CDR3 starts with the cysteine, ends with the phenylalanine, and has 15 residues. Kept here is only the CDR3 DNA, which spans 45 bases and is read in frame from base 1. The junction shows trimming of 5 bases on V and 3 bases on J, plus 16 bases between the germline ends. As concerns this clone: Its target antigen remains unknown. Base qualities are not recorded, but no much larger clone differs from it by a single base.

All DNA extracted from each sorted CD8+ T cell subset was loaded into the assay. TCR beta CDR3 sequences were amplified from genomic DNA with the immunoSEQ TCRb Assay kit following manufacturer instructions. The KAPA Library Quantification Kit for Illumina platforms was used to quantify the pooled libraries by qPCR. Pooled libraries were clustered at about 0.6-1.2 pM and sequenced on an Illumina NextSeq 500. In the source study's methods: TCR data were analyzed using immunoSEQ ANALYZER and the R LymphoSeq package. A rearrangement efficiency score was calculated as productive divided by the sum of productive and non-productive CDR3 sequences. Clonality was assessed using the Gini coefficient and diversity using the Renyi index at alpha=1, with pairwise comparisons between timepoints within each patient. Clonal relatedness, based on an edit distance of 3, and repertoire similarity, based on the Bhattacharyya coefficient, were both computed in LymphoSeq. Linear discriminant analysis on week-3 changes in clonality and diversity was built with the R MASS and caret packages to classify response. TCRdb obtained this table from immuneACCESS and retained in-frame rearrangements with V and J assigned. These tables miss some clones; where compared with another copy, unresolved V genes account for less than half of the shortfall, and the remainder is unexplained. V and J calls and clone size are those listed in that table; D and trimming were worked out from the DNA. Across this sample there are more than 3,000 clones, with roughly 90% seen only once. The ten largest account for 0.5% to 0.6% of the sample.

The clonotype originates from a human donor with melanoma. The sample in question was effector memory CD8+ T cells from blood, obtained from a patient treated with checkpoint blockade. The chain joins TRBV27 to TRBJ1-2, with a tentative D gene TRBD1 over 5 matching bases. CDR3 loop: CASSTWELGDYGYTF. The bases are TGTGCCAGCAGTACCTGGGAGTTAGGGGACTATGGCTACACCTTC.